This TCR beta chain was sequenced in a study of T cells in Graves' hyperthyroidism and ophthalmopathy. TCR beta CDR3 regions were amplified from RNA transcripts. During a first-round RT-PCR of the TCR CDR3, the HTBI primer set was used. One entry per CDR3 protein results from TCRdb running MiXCR on the multiplex PCR reads. The sample records more than 550,000 distinct CDR3 sequences, nearly 45% being singletons. The sample consisted of peripheral blood or thyroid tissue (not recorded which). The receptor was derived from an adult man with Graves' disease, either hyperthyroidism or ophthalmopathy (not recorded which).

CDR3 protein: CAIRGDLSNSPLHF. The CDR3 DNA reads as TGTGCCATCAGAGGGGATTTATCTAATTCACCCCTCCACTTT. This rearrangement joins TRBV10-3 to TRBJ1-6, with D possibly matching TRBD1 (5 bases). The V gene's germline CDR1 is ENHRY and CDR2 SYGVKD. The CDR3 contains 14 residues. Trimming cost V 6 bases and J 6 bases, with 12 bases left between them.